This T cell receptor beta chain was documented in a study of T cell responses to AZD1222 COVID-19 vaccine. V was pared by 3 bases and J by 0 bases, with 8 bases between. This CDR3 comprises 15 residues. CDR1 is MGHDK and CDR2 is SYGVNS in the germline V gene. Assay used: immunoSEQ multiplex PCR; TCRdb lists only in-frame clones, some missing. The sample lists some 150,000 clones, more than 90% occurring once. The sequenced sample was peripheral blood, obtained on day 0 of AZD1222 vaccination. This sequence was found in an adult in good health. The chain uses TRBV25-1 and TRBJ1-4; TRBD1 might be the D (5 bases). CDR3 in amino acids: CASSEGGATNEKLFF. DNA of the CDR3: TGTGCCAGCAGTGAGGGGGGTGCAACTAATGAAAAACTGTTTTTT.